These 29 T cell receptor beta chains were sequenced from one sample in a study of blood T cells in healthy people across ages. Combining a sample-barcoded 5' primer with a J-beta primer mix, a second PCR ran for about 7 to 11 cycles. One entry per CDR3 protein, called by TCRdb with MiXCR from the 5' RACE reads. The sample includes over 1,500,000 distinct CDR3 sequences, about two fifths of them seen just once. Sequencing was performed on blood. These receptors were taken from a human donor in good health.

The chain uses TRBV7-9 and TRBJ1-1, with D unresolved. The germline gives CDR1 SEHNR, CDR2 FQNEAQ (reference sequence). V was trimmed by 0 bases and J by 3 bases, leaving 8 bases between them. This CDR3 spans 14 amino acids. CDR3 sequence: CASSLALGDTEAFF. CDR3 bases: TGTGCCAGCAGCTTAGCGCTTGGGGACACTGAAGCTTTCTTT.

There are a few counts of this clonotype. The chain has TRBV5-1 and TRBJ2-3; D gene unclear. This CDR3 is 15 amino acids long. Germline-derived CDR1 and CDR2 are SGHRS and YFSETQ. V lost 1 base and J 2 bases, leaving 11 bases between the germline ends. CDR3 sequence: CASSLIGPNTDTQYF. CDR3 in DNA: TGCGCCAGCAGCTTGATAGGACCCAACACAGATACGCAGTATTTT.

The chain couples TRBV4-1 to TRBJ1-5; TRBD1 is a possible D gene (6 bases). V lost 0 bases and J lost 7, with 13 bases in between. Germline V lookup: CDR1 MGHRA, CDR2 YSYEKL. This CDR3 has 15 amino acids. The CDR3 loop reads CASSQDRAGEQPQHF. In DNA, the CDR3 is TGCGCCAGCAGCCAAGATAGGGCAGGGGAGCAGCCCCAGCATTTT.

The V and J genes are TRBV29-1 and TRBJ1-2; the D is unclear. The V and J ends lost 4 bases and 4 bases respectively, with 13 bases between them. Germline CDR1 reads SQVTM; CDR2 reads ANQGSEA. The CDR3 extends over 13 amino acids. The CDR3 protein is CSVGGSSLYGYTF. The CDR3 DNA reads TGCAGCGTTGGTGGCAGTTCCCTCTATGGCTACACCTTC.

This clonotype was recorded only once. The chain joins TRBV11-2 to TRBJ2-3, with a weak D call TRBD1 (8 bases). Trimming took 2 bases from V and 7 from J, leaving 16 bases between them. Germline V gene sequence: CDR1 SGHAT, CDR2 FQNNGV. The CDR3 extends over 15 amino acids. The CDR3: CASSLTGGVTNTQYF. For the CDR3, the DNA is TGTGCCAGCAGCTTAACAGGGGGGGTCACGAATACGCAGTATTTT.

A single count supports this clonotype. The V and J genes are TRBV9 and TRBJ2-1; 8 positions agree with TRBD2. There are 15 residues in the CDR3. V lost 3 bases, J lost 11 bases, and 13 bases stayed unmatched. CDR1 and CDR2 from the germline V gene are SGDLS and YYNGEE. The CDR3: CASSAVTTSGGKQFF. The CDR3 nucleotides read TGTGCCAGCAGCGCGGTGACCACGAGCGGGGGAAAGCAGTTCTTC. The full variable domain, with the rest looked up from reference TRBV9 and TRBJ2-1, is DSGVTQTPKHLITATGQRVTLRCSPRSGDLSVYWYQQSLDQGLQFLIQYYNGEERAKGNILERFSAQQFPDLHSELNLSSLELGDSALYFCASSAVTTSGGKQFFGPGTRLTVL.

The J gene is TRBJ2-5, the V gene TRBV10-3, with no clear D. The CDR3 loop spans 13 amino acids. Trimming took 10 bases from V and 3 from J, leaving 15 bases between them. Germline V gives CDR1 ENHRY, CDR2 SYGVKD. CDR3 loop: CATGPWQEETQYF. The CDR3 region has the DNA TGTGCCACCGGACCATGGCAGGAAGAGACCCAGTACTTC.

The gene calls are TRBV4-2 and TRBJ1-2, with a tentative D call TRBD1 (5 bases). Trimming removed 1 base at V and 3 bases at J, with 12 bases between. The CDR3 is made up of 15 amino acids. Germline CDR1 and CDR2: LGHNA and YNFKEQ. In DNA, the CDR3 is TGTGCCAGCAGCCAAGCAAAGGGGAGAGACTATGGCTACACCTTC. Its protein is CASSQAKGRDYGYTF.

This clonotype occurred many times. The rearrangement joins TRBV29-1 to TRBJ2-1; 7 bases are shared with TRBD1. The V segment lost 8 bases and the J segment 6 bases; nucleotides outside the gene matches: 16. Germline V gene sequence: CDR1 SQVTM, CDR2 ANQGSEA. The CDR3 runs to 15 residues. The CDR3 region has the DNA TGCAGCCTTTCCATGACCGGGACAGACCTCAATGAGCAGTTCTTC. Residues: CSLSMTGTDLNEQFF.

Many counts were recorded for this clonotype. The genes are TRBV7-9 and TRBJ2-1; 7 bases fit TRBD1. The CDR3 extends over 14 amino acids. Germline V gene data show CDR1 as SEHNR and CDR2 as FQNEAQ (reference sequence). Trimming at V came to 3 bases and at J to 9 bases, leaving 8 bases not matched to a gene. The CDR3 DNA reads TGTGCCAGCAGCTTGTACAGGGGCTTCGGTGAGCAGTTCTTC. Residues: CASSLYRGFGEQFF.

This clonotype was seen a few times. This chain links TRBV4-3 with TRBJ2-5, with D possibly matching TRBD2 (5 bases). Germline CDR1 LGHNA, CDR2 YSLEER. Trimming left V 4 bases short and J 5 bases short, with 20 bases between. The CDR3 is 16 residues long. The CDR3 reads CASSPFYSGGEETQYF. The CDR3 nucleotides are TGCGCCAGCAGCCCGTTCTACAGCGGTGGGGAGGAGACCCAGTACTTC.

V and J are TRBV4-3 and TRBJ1-2; no definite D call. The CDR3 has 17 amino acids. V was shortened by 7 bases and J by 0 bases, with 21 bases between the two germline ends. CDR1 and CDR2 (germline): LGHNA, YSLEER. CDR3 sequence (DNA): TGCGCCAGCAACCCTCAATTTGGCACAGACGCTAACTATGGCTACACCTTC. This encodes CASNPQFGTDANYGYTF.

The chain is built from TRBV20-1 and TRBJ2-7, with 8 bases identical to TRBD1. V lost 7 bases to trimming and J lost 1 base; unmatched junction nucleotides: 6. CDR3 length: 13 amino acids. Germline CDR1 and CDR2: DFQATT and SNEGSKA (reference sequence). In DNA, the CDR3 is TGCAGTGTACTCGACAGGGGATCCTACGAGCAGTACTTC. Its translation: CSVLDRGSYEQYF.

The chain combines TRBV14 with TRBJ2-4, with a tentative D call TRBD1 (6 bases). V was shortened by 0 bases and J by 13 bases, with 16 bases between the two germline ends. CDR3 size: 14 residues. Germline V lookup: CDR1 SGHDN, CDR2 FVKESK. CDR3 sequence: CASSQENRVGEQYF. In DNA form, the CDR3 reads TGTGCCAGCAGCCAAGAGAACAGGGTGGGGGAGCAGTACTTC. Based on the CDR3 plus reference TRBV14 and TRBJ2-4, the full variable domain is EAGVTQFPSHSVIEKGQTVTLRCDPISGHDNLYWYRRVMGKEIKFLLHFVKESKQDESGMPNNRFLAERTGGTYSTLKVQPAELEDSGVYFCASSQENRVGEQYFGAGTRLSVL.

The V call is TRBV4-3, the J call TRBJ2-5; a weak D match, TRBD1 (6 bases). The germline V gene encodes CDR1 LGHNA and CDR2 YSLEER. This CDR3 contains 16 residues. The ends were cut back, 2 bases at V and 5 bases at J, with 18 bases in the middle. As DNA, the CDR3 is TGCGCCAGCAGCCAACGAATATCACAGGGCGGCGAGACCCAGTACTTC. Translating gives CASSQRISQGGETQYF.

The V gene is TRBV29-1, the J gene TRBJ1-1, with D unresolved. Between the trimmed V and J ends, which lost 5 bases and 4 bases, there was a span of 14 bases. Germline CDR1 is SQVTM and CDR2 is ANQGSEA. The CDR3 spans 13 residues. Here the CDR3 DNA reads TGCAGCGTTATGGAATGGAGGAGCACTGAAGCTTTCTTT. Translation: CSVMEWRSTEAFF. The variable domain in full, with the rest retrieved from reference TRBV29-1 and TRBJ1-1, is SAVISQKPSRDICQRGTSLTIQCQVDSQVTMMFWYRQQPGQSLTLIATANQGSEATYESGFVIDKFPISRPNLTFSTLTVSNMSPEDSSIYLCSVMEWRSTEAFFGQGTRLTVV.

On this clonotype: A read error may account for a junction end that differs from germline. The chain carries TRBV9 and TRBJ1-4; D unclear. Germline V gene lookup returns CDR1 SGDLS and CDR2 YYNGEE. The CDR3 is 14 amino acids. CDR3 nucleotide sequence: TGTGCCGGCAGCGTAGAAGTGACTAATGAAAAACTGTTTTTT. Translation gives CAGSVEVTNEKLFF.

This clonotype was seen a few times. The rearrangement uses TRBV6-2 or TRBV6-3 and TRBJ2-5, with 8 bases lining up with TRBD1. Germline V CDR1 and CDR2: MNHEY, SVGEGT. The CDR3 is 16 residues long. Trimming at V came to 2 bases and at J to 5 bases, leaving 10 bases not matched to a gene. CDR3: CASSYIKTGEIETQYF. CDR3 DNA: TGTGCCAGCAGTTACATTAAGACAGGGGAGATTGAGACCCAGTACTTC.

This chain links TRBV15 with TRBJ2-3; possibly TRBD2 for D (5 bases). The CDR3 totals 18 residues. The ends were cut back, 1 base at V and 2 bases at J, with 19 bases in the middle. Germline lookup yields CDR1 LNHNV and CDR2 YYDKDF (reference sequence). CDR3 nucleotides: TGTGCCACCAGCAGAGTTCACCCCGGACTGTCTGTCACAGATACGCAGTATTTT. Translation gives CATSRVHPGLSVTDTQYF.

This clonotype appeared a few times. V is TRBV29-1 and J is TRBJ1-1, with D tentatively TRBD1 (5 bases). The length of the CDR3 is 12 residues. Germline V gene data show CDR1 as SQVTM and CDR2 as ANQGSEA. Trimming left V 8 bases short and J 0 bases short, with 10 bases between. CDR3 residues: CSFGGLNTEAFF. The CDR3 DNA reads as TGCAGCTTTGGGGGACTGAACACTGAAGCTTTCTTT.

The V and J genes are TRBV20-1 and TRBJ2-3, with 7 bases that match TRBD2. From germline, CDR1 is DFQATT and CDR2 SNEGSKA (reference sequence). The CDR3 has 14 amino acids. V trimming: 4 bases; J trimming: 2 bases; junction bases outside the gene matches: 6. CDR3 protein: CSATWTRDTDTQYF. The CDR3 DNA is TGCAGTGCTACTTGGACTAGGGACACAGATACGCAGTATTTT.

The chain recombines TRBV5-5 with TRBJ2-6, with a tentative D call TRBD1 (6 bases). V was trimmed by 2 bases and J by 0 bases, leaving 24 bases between them. In germline, CDR1 is SGHKS, CDR2 YYEKEE (reference sequence). This CDR3 comprises 21 residues. CDR3 sequence reads: CASSFPSGTPYLSSGANVLTF. The CDR3 DNA follows: TGTGCCAGCAGCTTCCCCTCCGGGACACCGTACCTTAGCTCTGGGGCCAACGTCCTGACTTTC. Full variable domain (remainder filled in from reference TRBV5-5 and TRBJ2-6): DAGVTQSPTHLIKTRGQQVTLRCSPISGHKSVSWYQQVLGQGPQFIFQYYEKEERGRGNFPDRFSARQFPNYSSELNVNALLLGDSALYLCASSFPSGTPYLSSGANVLTFGAGSRLTVL.

This clonotype was observed a handful of times. The chain joins TRBV7-9 to TRBJ1-1; no definite D call. Deletions cut 1 base from V and 4 bases from J, with 28 bases between. Germline lookup yields CDR1 SEHNR and CDR2 FQNEAQ (reference sequence). This CDR3 has 20 residues. The chain's CDR3 is CASSLVRVAGIGKRGTEAFF. CDR3 nucleotide sequence: TGTGCCAGCAGCTTAGTACGCGTGGCGGGGATTGGTAAGCGTGGCACTGAAGCTTTCTTT.

The gene calls are TRBV15 and TRBJ2-3; 9 positions match TRBD2. With V trimmed by 0 bases and J by 6 bases, 16 bases remained unmatched. The CDR3 has 19 residues. The germline CDR1 and CDR2 sequences are LNHNV and YYDKDF (reference sequence). The CDR3 DNA reads TGTGCCACCAGCAGAGATAGAGTTATGGGACTAGCCTCGTCGGATACGCAGTATTTT. This codes for CATSRDRVMGLASSDTQYF.

The genes are TRBV29-1 and TRBJ2-3; tentative D call: TRBD2 (6 bases). The V gene's germline CDR1 is SQVTM and CDR2 ANQGSEA. Trimming took off 1 base at V and 3 bases at J, with 23 bases between the two ends. The CDR3 covers 18 residues. The CDR3 reads CSVEGEEEPGLRTDTQYF. DNA for the CDR3: TGCAGCGTTGAAGGGGAAGAGGAACCGGGACTTAGGACAGATACGCAGTATTTT.

This clonotype was seen a few times. The chain combines TRBV4-3 with TRBJ2-3; 11 bases fit TRBD2. The CDR3 has 16 amino acids. Per the germline V gene, CDR1 is LGHNA and CDR2 is YSLEER. V was clipped by 1 base and J by 7 bases; unmatched bases: 7. The CDR3: CASSQATSGDSYTQYF. Written as DNA, the CDR3 is TGCGCCAGCAGCCAAGCGACTAGCGGGGATTCGTATACGCAGTATTTT.

The J gene is TRBJ2-1, the V gene TRBV4-2, with D possibly being TRBD2 (7 bases). The CDR3 sequence is 17 residues long. Germline loops: CDR1 LGHNA, CDR2 YNFKEQ. V gave up 0 bases and J gave up 8 bases, with 20 bases separating them. The CDR3 region has the DNA TGTGCCAGCAGCCAAGACATCGCGGGGGCTGAAGGGGATGAGCAGTTCTTC. This translates into CASSQDIAGAEGDEQFF.

This clonotype has more than one count but fewer than ten. The chain combines TRBV20-1 with TRBJ1-2; TRBD1 matches 9 bases. The V gene's germline CDR1 is DFQATT and CDR2 SNEGSKA (reference sequence). Unmatched junction bases numbered 9, after V lost 5 bases and J lost 8 bases. The CDR3 is 13 residues long. CDR3 sequence: CSAVTGTGFGYTF. The CDR3 nucleotides are TGCAGTGCTGTAACCGGGACAGGGTTCGGCTACACCTTC.

In its sample, this clonotype was seen a few times. The chain uses TRBV7-3 and TRBJ1-1; D gene unclear. The CDR3 covers 13 residues. Looked up from germline, CDR1 is SGHTA and CDR2 is FQGTGA. The V and J ends lost 5 bases and 1 base respectively, with 8 bases between them. The CDR3 here is CASSASSNTEAFF. DNA of the CDR3: TGTGCCAGCAGCGCCTCGTCGAACACTGAAGCTTTCTTT.